This TCR beta chain was observed in a study of OX40 agonist ivuxolimab in advanced cancers. Produced via immunoSEQ multiplex PCR; TCRdb's table is partial and in-frame only. The sample has about 53,000 clones; roughly nine tenths are singletons. The CDR3 consists of 16 residues. Germline V gives CDR1 SGHVS, CDR2 FQNEAQ. V shed 0 bases, J shed 6 bases, and the junction held 7 bases outside the gene matches. The sequence came from an adult with an advanced solid tumor such as melanoma, head and neck, liver or kidney cancer. This material consisted of CD4+ or CD8+ T cells sorted from blood, taken in a trial of the OX40 agonist ivuxolimab. The chain couples TRBV7-8 to TRBJ2-7, with TRBD1 identical over 11 bases. The CDR3 DNA reads as TGTGCCAGCAGCTTAGCGCATGGACAGGGGGCGTCCGAGCAGTACTTC. Protein product: CASSLAHGQGASEQYF.